This T cell receptor beta chain came from a study of blood T cell repertoires in COVID-19 (dated by TCRdb to the early 2020s). For the wider study: Samples covering the acute and convalescent phases of COVID-19 were provided by collaborators in the United States, Italy and Spain. The sample metadata nearly always contained a de-identified subject ID, COVID-19 status, age in years and sex. The prospective study material was composed of cDNA or gDNA derived from T cells, B-cell-depleted T cells, or PBMCs. The repertoires were released in a freely available public database meant as a resource for research on the immune response to SARS-CoV-2. The samples were drawn from the first 160 participants of the ongoing ImmuneRACE study and from 950 to 1,500 subjects provided by 6 global collaborators. HLA class I and class II types, where available, came from metadata supplied by the sample provider rather than from assay-based typing. Deeply sampled blood TCRbeta repertoires from subjects exposed to, actively infected with, or recovered from COVID-19 were included in the dataset.

TCRbeta CDR3 regions were amplified from genomic DNA using the immunoSEQ Assay, a bias-controlled multiplex PCR. The paper's processing steps were these. Nucleated cell counts per sample were estimated from amplification of reference gene primers within the assay. To quantify the absolute abundance of each unique TCRbeta CDR3 rearrangement, sequence reads were collapsed and filtered. For each sample, productive Simpson clonality was calculated as the square root of Simpson's diversity index across productive rearrangements. The table comes from immuneACCESS by way of TCRdb, which keeps in-frame sequences with V and J called. Part of the clones is missing from these tables; in studies checked, under half for an unresolved V gene and the rest for unknown reasons. That table gives V, J and clone size, and the DNA gave D and trimming. For this sample the table gives 120,000 or so clones, of which about 88% were detected only once. Roughly 1.1% of the sample goes to the ten largest clones.

Each collaborating institution followed its own protocols to collect whole blood in K2EDTA tubes. For TCRbeta analysis, collaborators shipped samples as frozen whole blood, isolated PBMCs, or DNA extracted from either of those sample types. Inclusive of the bounding cysteine and phenylalanine, the CDR3 is 14 residues long. The only DNA kept is the CDR3, 42 bases in frame from the first base. CDR1 and CDR2 are read off the germline V gene as LGHNA and YSLEER. V is shortened by 0 bases, J by 10 bases, and the region joining them spans 10 bases. Turning to this clone: It lacks a known antigen. The input lacks base qualities; no much larger clone sits a single base away.

On the study overall, not on this receptor specifically: How much clinical and demographic metadata was included differed by source and by participant, and the metadata was provided uncurated.

What was sequenced was peripheral blood. Here the chain combines TRBV4-3 and TRBJ1-6; 5 matching bases give a weak D call of TRBD1. The TCR was taken from a woman older than 75 with acute or convalescent COVID-19. The nucleotide sequence is TGCGCCAGCAGCCAAGAGAACAGGAACTCACCCCTCCACTTT. This codes for CASSQENRNSPLHF.